Described below is a single T cell receptor beta chain sequence and its context. Profiling relied on immunoSEQ multiplex PCR, and the TCRdb table lists in-frame clones only, not all of them. In the table there are 60,000 or so clones, 83% of which are singletons. This sample is drawn from a study of OX40 agonist ivuxolimab in advanced cancers. Germline V gene lookup returns CDR1 SNHLY and CDR2 FYNNEI. The CDR3 is 13 residues long. V was pared by 10 bases and J by 0 bases, with 1 base of the junction left unmatched. Here the sequenced sample was CD4+ or CD8+ T cells sorted from blood, taken in a trial of the OX40 agonist ivuxolimab. The chain recombines TRBV2 with TRBJ2-2; 8 bases are shared with TRBD1. This receptor was identified in an adult with an advanced solid tumor such as melanoma, head and neck, liver or kidney cancer. CDR3 residues: CAKDRANTGELFF. The CDR3 region has the DNA TGTGCCAAGGACAGGGCGAACACCGGGGAGCTGTTTTTT.